This is a list of T cell receptor beta chains from one sample in a study of blood T cell repertoires in COVID-19. The assay was immunoSEQ multiplex PCR, and TCRdb's table has in-frame clones only and misses some. This table holds more than 200,000 clones, approximately 86% found once. Sequencing was performed on peripheral blood. Every receptor here comes from a man aged 25-45 years with active or convalescent COVID-19. Each CDR3 is given with its conserved first and last residue. Each record gives: CDR3 length, V gene, clone size, D gene, J gene, CDR3 protein, CDR3 DNA. The D gene is left open where the match is weak. Only part of the rows carry a size: once, few, many, or a class if the clone is expanded.

>15|TRBV11-3|.|.|TRBJ1-1
CASSLDGGENTEAFF
TGTGCCAGCAGCTTAGATGGTGGAGAGAACACTGAAGCTTTCTTT
>13|TRBV29-1|once|TRBD1|TRBJ2-3
CSVGEGAGDTQYF
TGCAGCGTGGGTGAGGGGGCAGGAGATACGCAGTATTTT
>14|TRBV19|.|.|TRBJ1-5
CASSLTGTNQPQHF
TGTGCCAGTAGTCTCACAGGGACAAATCAGCCCCAGCATTTT
>11|TRBV20-1|.|.|TRBJ2-1
CSARRSREQFF
TGCAGTGCCCGCCGAAGCCGGGAGCAGTTCTTC
>13|TRBV7-2|.|.|TRBJ1-2
CASSSGQNYGYTF
TGTGCCAGCAGCTCGGGACAAAACTATGGCTACACCTTC
>15|TRBV19|.|.|TRBJ2-3
CASRSAAVSTDTQYF
TGTGCCAGTAGGAGCGCAGCGGTGAGCACAGATACGCAGTATTTT
>16|TRBV6-5|.|.|TRBJ1-1
CASSYSGEAYPAPAFF
TGTGCCAGCAGTTACTCAGGTGAGGCGTACCCGGCCCCAGCTTTCTTT
>16|TRBV5-6|.|.|TRBJ1-2
CASSLRGNEGKYGYTF
TGTGCCAGCAGCTTACGAGGGAATGAGGGAAAATATGGCTACACCTTC
>14|TRBV21-1|.|.|TRBJ2-7
CARQGQGTAYEQYF
TGTGCCAGGCAGGGACAGGGGACTGCTTACGAGCAGTACTTC
>16|TRBV15|.|TRBD1|TRBJ1-4
CAASNRDRDFNEKLFF
TGTGCCGCGTCAAACCGGGACAGGGATTTTAATGAAAAACTGTTTTTT
>12|TRBV30|.|.|TRBJ2-2
CAFTGLTGELFF
TGTGCCTTCACAGGGCTCACCGGGGAGCTGTTTTTT
>15|TRBV5-1|.|TRBD2|TRBJ2-7
CASSEVAGGNTEQYF
TGCGCCAGCAGCGAGGTAGCGGGGGGGAACACCGAGCAGTACTTC
>22|TRBV4-3|.|TRBD1|TRBJ1-1
CASSQDETQGVINPQGDTEAFF
TGCGCCAGCAGCCAAGACGAGACCCAGGGGGTTATAAACCCTCAAGGAGACACTGAAGCTTTCTTT
>13|TRBV19|.|.|TRBJ1-1
CASSIFPNTEAFF
TGTGCCAGTAGTATATTCCCTAACACTGAAGCTTTCTTT
>16|TRBV19|.|TRBD2|TRBJ2-7
CASSTSRGGGENEQYF
TGTGCCAGTAGTACTAGCCGCGGGGGAGGTGAAAACGAGCAGTACTTC
>13|TRBV27|.|.|TRBJ1-5
CASSPYSNQPQHF
TGTGCCAGCAGTCCTTATAGCAATCAGCCCCAGCATTTT
>15|TRBV6-1|.|TRBD1|TRBJ2-1
CASSEQGASYNEQFF
TGTGCCAGCAGTGAACAGGGGGCTAGCTACAATGAGCAGTTCTTC
>15|TRBV14|.|TRBD1|TRBJ1-2
CASSNSTGGVYGYTF
TGTGCCAGCAGCAACTCGACAGGGGGTGTCTATGGCTACACCTTC
>17|TRBV5-4|.|.|TRBJ1-6
CASSWTWPGIHSSPLHF
TGTGCCAGCAGCTGGACCTGGCCAGGGATTCACTCTTCACCCCTCCACTTT
>12|TRBV9|.|.|TRBJ2-1
CASNSGSREQFF
TGTGCCAGCAATTCGGGGTCGCGAGAGCAGTTCTTC
>12|TRBV2|.|.|TRBJ2-1
CARSQGANEQFF
TGTGCCAGATCACAGGGAGCCAATGAGCAGTTCTTC
>17|TRBV9|.|.|TRBJ2-1
CASSEAPQGGSAREQFF
TGTGCCAGCAGCGAAGCGCCTCAGGGGGGATCCGCCCGGGAGCAGTTCTTC
>14|TRBV7-2|.|TRBD1|TRBJ1-4
CASSLAGQGEKLFF
TGTGCCAGCAGCTTAGCCGGACAGGGTGAAAAACTGTTTTTT
>17|TRBV28|.|.|TRBJ2-7
CASRPTLQGTPSYEQYF
TGTGCCAGCAGACCCACTCTCCAGGGGACCCCCTCCTACGAGCAGTACTTC
>15|TRBV7-9|.|.|TRBJ2-3
CASSFDRGSTDTQYF
TGTGCCAGCAGCTTTGACAGAGGAAGCACAGATACGCAGTATTTT
>13|TRBV7-2|.|TRBD1|TRBJ2-5
CASSRQGWETQYF
TGTGCCAGCAGCCGACAGGGGTGGGAGACCCAGTACTTC
>12|TRBV7-9|.|.|TRBJ1-5
CASSIQGPPQHF
TGTGCCAGCAGCATACAGGGTCCGCCCCAGCATTTT
>15|TRBV15|few|TRBD1|TRBJ1-5
CATSPQGDSYQPQHF
TGTGCCACCAGCCCCCAGGGGGACAGTTATCAGCCCCAGCATTTT
>13|TRBV24-1|.|.|TRBJ2-2
CATSDRWSGELFF
TGTGCCACCAGTGATCGGTGGTCCGGGGAGCTGTTTTTT
>18|TRBV7-9|.|.|TRBJ2-1
CASSLEVGGGGTYNEQFF
TGTGCCAGCAGCTTAGAGGTTGGTGGCGGGGGCACCTACAATGAGCAGTTCTTC
>13|TRBV10-3|.|.|TRBJ2-7
CATRQTSFYEQYF
TGTGCCACCCGTCAAACTAGCTTCTACGAGCAGTACTTC
>12|TRBV18|.|.|TRBJ1-1
CASLRSGTEAFF
TGTGCCAGCTTACGTTCAGGGACTGAGGCTTTCTTT
>15|TRBV11-2|.|.|TRBJ2-3
CASSLVGVSTDTQYF
TGTGCCAGCAGCTTAGTTGGAGTTAGCACAGATACGCAGTATTTT
>16|TRBV5-4|once|.|TRBJ1-2
CASSLPNQGTNYGYTF
TGTGCCAGCAGCCTACCGAATCAGGGTACTAACTATGGCTACACCTTC
>16|TRBV6-1|.|.|TRBJ2-2
CASSEGLPLASGELFF
TGTGCCAGCAGTGAGGGATTGCCCTTAGCGTCCGGGGAGCTGTTTTTT
>14|TRBV2|few|.|TRBJ2-3
CASKFRLLRVTQYF
TGTGCCAGCAAATTCAGACTTCTTCGGGTTACGCAGTATTTT
>10|TRBV15|.|.|TRBJ1-1
CATFLGPAFF
TGTGCCACCTTCCTAGGCCCGGCTTTCTTT
>15|TRBV6-6|.|TRBD1|TRBJ1-6
CASTDRGFSNSPLHF
TGTGCCAGCACCGACAGGGGTTTTAGTAATTCACCCCTCCACTTT
>14|TRBV19|.|.|TRBJ1-5
CASSITETHQPQHF
TGTGCCAGTAGTATAACGGAGACCCATCAGCCCCAGCATTTT
>14|TRBV11-2|.|TRBD1|TRBJ2-3
CASSLVQDRNTQYF
TGTGCCAGCAGCTTAGTTCAGGACAGGAATACGCAGTATTTT
>15|TRBV18|.|.|TRBJ1-1
CASSPSSGLNTEAFF
TGTGCCAGCTCACCCTCGTCGGGTTTGAACACTGAAGCTTTCTTT
>14|TRBV27|.|TRBD2|TRBJ2-7
CASSSLAGAYEQYF
TGTGCCAGCAGTTCACTAGCGGGGGCCTACGAGCAGTACTTC
>15|TRBV4-3|.|TRBD1|TRBJ1-3
CASSVQQGYRDTIYF
TGCGCCAGCAGCGTACAACAGGGGTACCGTGACACCATATATTTT
>14|TRBV6-1|.|TRBD1|TRBJ1-1
CASSPGQGKPEAFF
TGTGCCAGCAGTCCAGGACAGGGTAAGCCTGAAGCTTTCTTT
>15|TRBV7-6|.|TRBD1|TRBJ2-2
CASSRFTGDAGELFF
TGTGCCAGCAGCCGTTTCACAGGGGACGCCGGGGAGCTGTTTTTT
>13|TRBV19|once|.|TRBJ2-7
CASSNREAREQYF
TGTGCCAGTAGCAACAGGGAAGCGAGGGAGCAGTACTTC
>16|TRBV4-1|.|.|TRBJ1-3
CASSQFGEASGNTIYF
TGCGCCAGCAGCCAATTTGGGGAGGCGTCCGGAAACACCATATATTTT
>13|TRBV29-1|once|TRBD2|TRBJ2-5
CSVERGGQETQYF
TGCAGCGTTGAACGGGGGGGTCAAGAGACCCAGTACTTC
>16|TRBV7-2|.|.|TRBJ2-3
CASSLGRTTSTDTQYF
TGTGCCAGCAGCTTAGGCAGAACTACTAGCACAGATACGCAGTATTTT
>13|TRBV7-9|.|TRBD1|TRBJ1-1
CASSFQGETEAFF
TGTGCCAGCAGCTTTCAGGGGGAGACTGAAGCTTTCTTT
>13|TRBV6-5|.|TRBD1|TRBJ1-2
CASSQGQGNGYTF
TGTGCCAGCAGCCAGGGACAGGGTAACGGCTACACCTTC
>16|TRBV4-3|.|.|TRBJ2-2
CASSQEYGEGTGELFF
TGCGCCAGCAGCCAAGAATACGGGGAAGGGACCGGGGAGCTGTTTTTT
>17|TRBV6-7|.|.|TRBJ1-2
CASSCRILTEKGCGYTF
TGTGCCAGCAGTTGCCGGATCCTGACAGAGAAGGGCTGTGGCTACACCTTC
>18|TRBV29-1|.|TRBD1|TRBJ1-2
CSVEGTGADRRTNYGYTF
TGCAGCGTTGAAGGGACAGGGGCCGACCGACGAACTAACTATGGCTACACCTTC